A selection of T cell receptor beta chains follows, all from one sample in a study of OX40 agonist ivuxolimab in advanced cancers. This table comes from immunoSEQ multiplex PCR, and its TCRdb copy is limited to in-frame clones, with some not included. The table shows roughly 93,000 clones, with roughly four fifths occurring only once. The specimen was CD4+ or CD8+ T cells sorted from blood, collected in a trial of the OX40 agonist ivuxolimab. These receptors originate from an adult with an advanced solid tumor such as melanoma, head and neck, liver or kidney cancer. Both conserved end residues are part of each CDR3. The order of the fields is D gene, V gene, J gene, clone size, CDR3 length, CDR3 DNA, CDR3 protein. D genes are given only for firm matches. A clone size is listed for some rows: how often the clone was seen (once, few, many), or a class if it is expanded.

>TRBD2|TRBV5-8|TRBJ2-4|-|14
TGTGCCAGCAGCACCGGGGGGGCCAAAAACATTCAGTACTTC
CASSTGGAKNIQYF
>-|TRBV18|TRBJ1-5|-|15
TGTGCCAGCTCACCCTTACCAGGCGGATTTCAGCCCCAGCATTTT
CASSPLPGGFQPQHF
>-|TRBV7-7|TRBJ2-5|-|13
TGTGCCAGCAGCTTAGGAGGTTTAGAGACCCAGTACTTC
CASSLGGLETQYF
>TRBD1|TRBV5-5|TRBJ2-7|-|15
TGCGCCAGCAGCCAAGGCAGGGGGAGTTCGTGGGAGCAGTACTTC
CASSQGRGSSWEQYF
>-|TRBV5-4|TRBJ2-7|-|14
TGTGCCAGCAGCTGGGGGTCTAGCTCCGGGGAGCAGTACTTC
CASSWGSSSGEQYF
>TRBD2|TRBV19|TRBJ2-5|-|15
TGTGAAAACGAGGGCGGGAGTGGGAGGCAAGAGACCCAGTACTTC
CENEGGSGRQETQYF
>-|TRBV5-1|TRBJ2-2|-|15
TGCGCCAGCAGCTTGGGGGACCGAAACACCGGGGAGCTGTTTTTT
CASSLGDRNTGELFF
>-|TRBV19|TRBJ1-1|-|14
TGTGCCAGTATATCGACGGGGTGGAACACTGAAGCTTTCTTT
CASISTGWNTEAFF
>-|TRBV5-1|TRBJ1-5|-|15
TGCGCCAGCAGCCCGGTGGGGGGAAGCAATCAGCCCCAGCATTTT
CASSPVGGSNQPQHF
>TRBD1|TRBV7-9|TRBJ2-7|-|13
TGTGCCAGCAGCCAGACAGGGGTACACGAGCAGTACTTC
CASSQTGVHEQYF
>-|TRBV5-8|TRBJ2-7|once|13
TGTGCCAGCAGCTTGGTCTCAAAATACGAGCAGTACTTC
CASSLVSKYEQYF
>-|TRBV2|TRBJ2-7|-|15
TGTGCCATCACCACACGGGTCACGGACCCCCACGAGCAGTACTTC
CAITTRVTDPHEQYF
>-|TRBV7-9|TRBJ2-3|-|13
TGTGCCAGCAGCTTAGTCCCTAGGGATACGCAGTATTTT
CASSLVPRDTQYF
>-|TRBV18|TRBJ2-4|-|16
TGTGCCAGCTCACGGACCTCAGGAGCGCCCAAAAACATTCAGTACTTC
CASSRTSGAPKNIQYF
>TRBD2|TRBV14|TRBJ2-1|-|19
TGTGCCAGCAGCCAACGGCTCGGGACTAGCGGGAGGAGGGGCAATGAGCAGTTCTTC
CASSQRLGTSGRRGNEQFF
>-|TRBV5-1|TRBJ2-7|-|15
TGCGCCAGCAGCTACGCCTCCCGGGCCTCGGGCGAGCAGTACTTC
CASSYASRASGEQYF
>TRBD2|TRBV5-1|TRBJ2-1|-|12
TGCGCCAGCAGCTCGGAGCCGGGAGGGCAGTTCTTC
CASSSEPGGQFF
>-|TRBV5-6|TRBJ1-1|-|14
TGTGCCAGCAGCTTCTGGGGTAGAGACACTGAAGCTTTCTTT
CASSFWGRDTEAFF
>-|TRBV7-9|TRBJ2-3|few|15
TGTGCCAGCAGCCAGGTTGGGGGATCTTCAGATACGCAGTATTTT
CASSQVGGSSDTQYF
>-|TRBV19|TRBJ1-3|-|17
TGTGCCAGTAGTCGGCGTAACAGCGGTCTCTCTGGAAACACCATATATTTT
CASSRRNSGLSGNTIYF
>-|TRBV7-2|TRBJ1-2|-|12
TGTGCCAGCAGCTTCAGGGAATATGGCTACACCTTC
CASSFREYGYTF
>-|TRBV27|TRBJ2-7|-|14
TGTGCCAGCAGTTTGGCCGTAGCCTCCTACGGGCAGTACTTC
CASSLAVASYGQYF
>TRBD1|TRBV19|TRBJ2-3|-|15
TGTGCCAGTAGTATTATGACAGGGATGTCAGATACGCAGTATTTT
CASSIMTGMSDTQYF
>-|TRBV19|TRBJ1-4|-|15
TGTGCCAGTAGTAGGTCAACCCGGACAGATGAAAAACTGTTTTTT
CASSRSTRTDEKLFF
>-|TRBV4-3|TRBJ2-7|-|15
TGCGCCAGCAGCCAAGGACAGGCCGGCGCCTACGAGCAGTACTTC
CASSQGQAGAYEQYF
>TRBD2|TRBV11-2|TRBJ2-1|-|14
TGTGCCAGCAGCCCAGGACTAGCAAACAATGAGCAGTTCTTC
CASSPGLANNEQFF
>TRBD1|TRBV6-6|TRBJ2-7|-|14
TGTGCCAGCAGTTACAGGGCAGACAGGGACGAGCAGTACTTC
CASSYRADRDEQYF
>TRBD2|TRBV5-1|TRBJ2-7|-|15
TGCGCCAGCAGCTTGGGACTAGCGGGGGGGCTTGAGCAGTACTTC
CASSLGLAGGLEQYF
>-|TRBV7-2|TRBJ2-7|-|15
TGTGCCAGCAGCTTCGGCAGGGAAATAACCTACGAGCAGTACTTC
CASSFGREITYEQYF
>-|TRBV6-6|TRBJ1-2|-|12
TGTGCCAGCAGTTACTCGGGCTATGGCTACACCTTC
CASSYSGYGYTF
>-|TRBV5-6|TRBJ1-6|-|12
TGTGCCAGCAGCTGGGACACGGAGACCCTCCACTTT
CASSWDTETLHF
>-|TRBV11-2|TRBJ1-2|few|13
TGTGCCAGCAGCCCCGCGGGCAATTGGGGCTACACCTTC
CASSPAGNWGYTF
>-|TRBV7-2|TRBJ1-5|-|13
TGTGCCAGCAGCTTAGCCCGCAATCAGCCCCAGCATTTT
CASSLARNQPQHF
>-|TRBV10-1|TRBJ2-3|-|14
TGCGCCAGCAGTGAGGCGAGATTCTTAGATACGCAGTATTTT
CASSEARFLDTQYF
>TRBD1|TRBV6-5|TRBJ1-6|-|16
TGTGCCAGCAGTTACGACGACAGGGGCGCCAATTCACCCCTCCACTTT
CASSYDDRGANSPLHF
>-|TRBV5-6|TRBJ2-3|-|14
TGTGCCAGCAGCTATCCGACAGTAGGGATTACGCAGTATTTT
CASSYPTVGITQYF
>-|TRBV9|TRBJ1-1|-|14
TGTGCCAGCAGCGCAGGGCGGTTAAACACTGAAGCTTTCTTT
CASSAGRLNTEAFF
>-|TRBV29-1|TRBJ1-4|-|12
TGCAGCGGTGGACGCTTTGGTGAAAAACTGTTTTTT
CSGGRFGEKLFF
>-|TRBV30|TRBJ2-5|-|14
TGTGCCTGGAGCGCGCAGGGGCCTCAAGAGACCCAGTACTTC
CAWSAQGPQETQYF
>TRBD1|TRBV12-5|TRBJ1-1|-|14
TGTGCTAGTGGGGGACAGCCCGAGAGCACTGAAGCTTTCTTT
CASGGQPESTEAFF
>TRBD1|TRBV6-5|TRBJ1-4|-|14
TGTGCCAGCAGACGACAGGGAAAGGGCGAAAAACTGTTTTTT
CASRRQGKGEKLFF
>TRBD2|TRBV5-8|TRBJ2-1|-|17
TGTGCCAGCAGCCTGGCCGGTACTAGCGGCAATTACAATGAGCAGTTCTTC
CASSLAGTSGNYNEQFF
>-|TRBV15|TRBJ1-5|-|14
TGTGCCACCAGACCGGGACGGGGAAATCAGCCCCAGCATTTT
CATRPGRGNQPQHF
>-|TRBV19|TRBJ2-2|few|14
TGTGCCAGTAGTACCCACAGGGAGAACGGGGAGCTGTTTTTT
CASSTHRENGELFF